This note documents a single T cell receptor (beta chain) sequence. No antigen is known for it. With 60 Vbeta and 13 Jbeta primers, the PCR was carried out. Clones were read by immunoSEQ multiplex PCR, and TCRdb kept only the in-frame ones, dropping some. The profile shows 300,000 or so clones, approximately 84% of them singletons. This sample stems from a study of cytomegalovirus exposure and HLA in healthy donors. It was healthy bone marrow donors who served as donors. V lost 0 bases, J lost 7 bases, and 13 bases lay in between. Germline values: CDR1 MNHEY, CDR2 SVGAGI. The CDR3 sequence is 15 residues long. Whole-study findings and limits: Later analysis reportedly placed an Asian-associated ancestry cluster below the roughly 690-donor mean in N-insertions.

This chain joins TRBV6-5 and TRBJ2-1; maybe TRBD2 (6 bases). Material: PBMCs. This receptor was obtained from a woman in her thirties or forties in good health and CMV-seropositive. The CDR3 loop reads CASSYSTEGENEQFF. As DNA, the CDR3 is TGTGCCAGCAGTTACTCGACGGAGGGCGAGAATGAGCAGTTCTTC.